This TCR beta chain appears in the sequencing data of a study of T cell responses to AZD1222 COVID-19 vaccine. Data came from immunoSEQ multiplex PCR; TCRdb stores just in-frame clones and leaves some out. Altogether roughly 150,000 clones are present, 85% to 95% being singletons, with the ten largest covering 6% to 7%. Material: peripheral blood, obtained 28 days after the second AZD1222 dose. The receptor was derived from an adult who received the AZD1222 COVID-19 vaccine.

CDR3 nucleotides: TGTGCCAGCAGTCACGGGACAGGGGCCTACGAGCAGTACTTC. Residues: CASSHGTGAYEQYF. This chain connects TRBV28 to TRBJ2-7, with TRBD1 matching 10 bases. The CDR3 spans 14 residues. Per the germline V gene, CDR1 is MDHEN and CDR2 is SYDVKM. Unmatched junction bases numbered 3, after V lost 5 bases and J lost 2 bases.